This is a list of T cell receptor beta chains from one sample in a study of T cell repertoires in aging, cancer and after chemotherapy. TCRdb re-analysed the multiplex PCR reads in MiXCR, keeping a single row per CDR3 protein. The data hold 5,000 to 6,500 distinct CDR3 sequences, with roughly 25% observed a single time. Sequencing used blood. Receptors originate from a human donor in good health. CDR3s include the opening cysteine and the closing phenylalanine or tryptophan. D genes are given only for firm matches. Some rows have no size entry. The others give once, few or many, or a class for an expanded clone.

j_call clone_size d_call v_call cdr3_nt cdr3_aa
TRBJ1-2 few . TRBV20-1 TGCAGTGCTAGAGATAGGCAGGGGACCTCCGCTAACTATGGCTACACCTTC CSARDRQGTSANYGYTF
TRBJ2-5 . . TRBV10-3 TGTGCCATCAGTGAGGGGGTCAGCTCTGCCCAAGAGACCCAGTACTTC CAISEGVSSAQETQYF
TRBJ2-1 large . TRBV19 TGTGCCAGTAGTATAGGGATCCTAGAACACAATGAGCAGTTCTTC CASSIGILEHNEQFF
TRBJ2-7 medium-sized . TRBV18 TGTGCCAGCTCACCACAACAGCCCTACGAGCAGTACTTC CASSPQQPYEQYF
TRBJ1-5 . . TRBV12-3/TRBV12-4 TGTGCTAGTGGTTTGTTCTCAGGGACCGATAGCAATCAGCCCCAGCATTTT CASGLFSGTDSNQPQHF
TRBJ1-4 . . TRBV29-1 TGCAGCGTGGGGGATGAAAAACTGTTTTTT CSVGDEKLFF
TRBJ1-2 . . TRBV6-6 TGTGCCAGCAGTTATTCTAACTATGGCTACACCTTC CASSYSNYGYTF
TRBJ2-3 medium-sized TRBD2 TRBV15 TGTGCCACCAGCGGGACTAGCGGGAGTACAGATACGCAGTATTTT CATSGTSGSTDTQYF
TRBJ2-3 few TRBD2 TRBV20-1 TGCAGTGCGTCGCTAGCGGGGGCTAGCACAGATACGCAGTATTTT CSASLAGASTDTQYF
TRBJ2-1 . TRBD2 TRBV6-2/TRBV6-3 TGTGCCAGCAGGCCCGGGACTAGCGAGGAGGTGGATGAGCAGTTCTTC CASRPGTSEEVDEQFF
TRBJ1-1 medium-sized . TRBV29-1 TGCAGCGTTGAAGACTCTTCGAACACTGAAGCTTTCTTT CSVEDSSNTEAFF
TRBJ2-5 medium-sized . TRBV5-6 TGTGCCAGCAGCAGCCAAGAGACCCAGTACTTC CASSSQETQYF
TRBJ2-7 medium-sized . TRBV6-5 TGTGCCAGCAGTTATGCAGGGGGGTACGAGCAGTACTTC CASSYAGGYEQYF
TRBJ2-1 . TRBD2 TRBV5-4 TGTGCCAGCAGCTCCCGGGTGGCGGGAGGTTCGGTCAATGAGCAGTTCTTC CASSSRVAGGSVNEQFF
TRBJ2-5 few . TRBV4-2 TGTGCCAGCAGCCAAGATCCAAGGGGAGAGACCCAGTACTTC CASSQDPRGETQYF
TRBJ1-3 medium-sized . TRBV6-5 TGTGCCAGCAGTTACTCGACGGGATCTGGAAACACCATATATTTT CASSYSTGSGNTIYF
TRBJ1-3 few TRBD1 TRBV6-6 TGTGCCAGCACCAGACAGGGGGCGCAGATCTCTGGAAACACCATATATTTT CASTRQGAQISGNTIYF
TRBJ2-1 few . TRBV7-2 TGTGCCAGCAGCTCACAATGGGGGGTCTACAATGAGCAGTTCTTC CASSSQWGVYNEQFF
TRBJ2-4 . . TRBV12-3/TRBV12-4 TGTGCCAGCAGTTTACCGGGACTTGGTGCCAAAAACATTCAGTACTTC CASSLPGLGAKNIQYF
TRBJ2-1 medium-sized TRBD2 TRBV19 TGTGCCAGTAGTACCGGACTAGCGGGAACCTCTGAGCAGTTCTTC CASSTGLAGTSEQFF
TRBJ1-2 medium-sized . TRBV19 TGTGCCAGTAGTATTGCCGACTCGGCGCGGCCCTATGGCTACACCTTC CASSIADSARPYGYTF
TRBJ2-3 medium-sized . TRBV19 TGTGCCAGTAGTATGATTGATGGTGGCACAGATACGCAGTATTTT CASSMIDGGTDTQYF
TRBJ1-5 . TRBD1 TRBV6-2/TRBV6-3 TGTGCCAGCAGTTTTGACCGGGACAGGGCATATAGCAATCAGCCCCGGCATTTT CASSFDRDRAYSNQPRHF
TRBJ2-5 medium-sized . TRBV5-4 TGTGCCAGCAGCGGGGGACCTCAAGAGACCCAGTACTTC CASSGGPQETQYF
TRBJ2-3 . . TRBV7-9 TGTGCCAGCAGCCCCAGGGGGAGCGGGGGTCACACGTCAGATACGCAGTATTTT CASSPRGSGGHTSDTQYF
TRBJ1-2 large . TRBV29-1 TGCAGCGTTGATCGGAGGGGATATGGCTACACCTTC CSVDRRGYGYTF
TRBJ1-1 . . TRBV5-1 TGCGCCAGCAGCCTCGAGGGGACTCTGAACACTGAAGCTTTCTTT CASSLEGTLNTEAFF
TRBJ2-1 . . TRBV10-3 TGTGCCATCAGTGACACCACACGAGGGAACAATGAGCAGTTCTTC CAISDTTRGNNEQFF
TRBJ1-1 few TRBD1 TRBV12-3/TRBV12-4 TGTGCCAGCGACAGGGGTTTGGACACTGAAGCTTTCTTT CASDRGLDTEAFF
TRBJ1-1 few . TRBV12-3/TRBV12-4 TGTGCCAGCAGTTTTAAGATGGGCACTGAAGCTTTCTTT CASSFKMGTEAFF
TRBJ2-7 medium-sized . TRBV27 TGTGCCATCAAACCCGGGACTGACTCCTACGAGCAGTACTTC CAIKPGTDSYEQYF
TRBJ1-3 once TRBD1 TRBV4-2 TGTGCCAGCAGCCGGACAGGTGGAAACACCATATATTTT CASSRTGGNTIYF
TRBJ2-1 . TRBD2 TRBV29-1 TGCAGCGTGGGGGGGGGGGCGGGGGGTGGCGAGCAGTTCTTC CSVGGGAGGGEQFF
TRBJ1-1 . . TRBV13 TGTGCCAGCAGCCAATACAGGGTGCAGACTGAAGCTTTCTTT CASSQYRVQTEAFF
TRBJ2-7 . . TRBV5-1 TGCGCCAGCAACGGAGGGCCCAACGAGCAGTACTTC CASNGGPNEQYF
TRBJ1-2 medium-sized . TRBV5-6 TGTGCCAGCAGCTTGGAGGCAACCTATGGCTACACCTTC CASSLEATYGYTF
TRBJ1-1 medium-sized . TRBV30 TGTGCCTCTCCCGGCGGAACTGGCGCTGAAGCTTTCTTT CASPGGTGAEAFF
TRBJ1-5 few . TRBV20-1 TGCAGTGCTAGAGATGGAAATCAGCCCCAGCATTTT CSARDGNQPQHF
TRBJ2-6 . TRBD2 TRBV4-3 TGCGCCAGCAGCCAAAATAGCGGGAGTGGGGCCAACGTCCTGACTTTC CASSQNSGSGANVLTF
TRBJ2-1 . TRBD1 TRBV24-1 TGTGCCACCAGCACCAACCTTAACCGGGACAGGGATCGGAATGAGCAGTTCTTC CATSTNLNRDRDRNEQFF
TRBJ1-4 medium-sized . TRBV6-5 TGTGCCAGCAGTTACAGTTCCCGGAATGAAAAACTGTTTTTT CASSYSSRNEKLFF
TRBJ1-2 few . TRBV20-1 TGCAGTGCTAGAGACGGAAACTATGGCTACACCTTC CSARDGNYGYTF
TRBJ2-7 . TRBD2 TRBV6-2/TRBV6-3 TGTGCCAGCAGTTCGATCGGGACTAGCGGGGGGCGAAGCTCCTACGAGCAGTACTTC CASSSIGTSGGRSSYEQYF
TRBJ1-2 medium-sized TRBD1 TRBV18 TGTGCCAGCTCACCAACAGGGACAGGGAACTATGGCTACACCTTC CASSPTGTGNYGYTF
TRBJ2-7 few TRBD2 TRBV27 TGTGCCAGCAAACCGGCGGGAGGGTTCCACGAGCAGTACTTC CASKPAGGFHEQYF
TRBJ2-7 few . TRBV20-1 TGCAGTGCTAGAGATCCGAGGGGCAACGAGCAGTACTTC CSARDPRGNEQYF
TRBJ2-7 medium-sized . TRBV5-5 TGTGCCAGCAAACCCGACTATCCACCCTACGAGCAGTACTTC CASKPDYPPYEQYF
TRBJ1-2 . TRBD1 TRBV20-1 TGCAGTGCCAGCCCGACAGGGAACTATGGCTACACCTTC CSASPTGNYGYTF
TRBJ1-6 . . TRBV27 TGTGCCACATCTCCGGGGGCTGGTTCACCCCTCCACTTT CATSPGAGSPLHF
TRBJ1-5 . . TRBV24-1 TGTGCCACCAGTGATTTATCGGTTAATCAGCCCCAGCATTTT CATSDLSVNQPQHF
TRBJ2-5 medium-sized . TRBV6-5 TGTGCCAGCAGTTACTTGGGGGGGCCGGGAGAGACCCAGTACTTC CASSYLGGPGETQYF
TRBJ2-7 medium-sized TRBD2 TRBV27 TGTGCCAGCAGTCCCATGGGCGGGGGGGCCTACGAGCAGTACTTC CASSPMGGGAYEQYF
TRBJ2-3 . TRBD2 TRBV29-1 TGCAGCGCAAAACGACTAGCGGGAGGTGGGGATACGCAGTATTTT CSAKRLAGGGDTQYF
TRBJ1-3 . . TRBV20-1 TGCAGTGCTAGCCCCCTTGGGGGTCCCGGAAACACCATATATTTT CSASPLGGPGNTIYF